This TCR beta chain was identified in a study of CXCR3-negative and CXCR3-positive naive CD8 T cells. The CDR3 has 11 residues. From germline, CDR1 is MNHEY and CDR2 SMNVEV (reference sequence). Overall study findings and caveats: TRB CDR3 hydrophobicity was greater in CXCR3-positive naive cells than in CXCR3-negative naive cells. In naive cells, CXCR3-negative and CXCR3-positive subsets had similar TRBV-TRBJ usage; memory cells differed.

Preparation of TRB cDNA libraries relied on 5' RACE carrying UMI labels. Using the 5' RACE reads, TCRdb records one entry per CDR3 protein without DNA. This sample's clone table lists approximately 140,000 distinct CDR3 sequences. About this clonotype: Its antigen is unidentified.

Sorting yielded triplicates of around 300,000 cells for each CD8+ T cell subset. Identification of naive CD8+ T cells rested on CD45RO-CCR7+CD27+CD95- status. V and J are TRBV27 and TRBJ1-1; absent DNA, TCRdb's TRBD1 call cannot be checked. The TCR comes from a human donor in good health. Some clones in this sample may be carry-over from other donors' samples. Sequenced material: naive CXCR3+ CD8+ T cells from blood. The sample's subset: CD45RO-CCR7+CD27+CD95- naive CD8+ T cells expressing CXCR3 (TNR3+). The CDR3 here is CASMSGTEAFF.